This TCR beta chain is from a study of Ad26.COV2.S vaccination and SARS-CoV-2 variants. Germline V CDR1 and CDR2: KGHSH, LQKENI. The V and J ends lost 2 bases and 0 bases respectively, with 15 bases between them. CDR3 size: 17 residues. This clone was seen once. Its target is not known. Findings and caveats of the study: The authors reported substantial breadth in spike-specific CD8+ and CD4+ T cell responses after vaccination.

The treatment denotes: roughly 20 received Ad26.COV2.S at low or high dose, single or two shots; roughly five received placebo; per-sample allocation not given. Samples analyzed were those drawn on day 63 after the first vaccine or placebo injection. An Ad26 vector carrying the Wuhan-strain SARS-CoV-2 spike served as the vaccine. Sequencing used immunoSEQ multiplex PCR; TCRdb keeps in-frame clones, though not all of them. This table holds 300,000 to 400,000 clones, around 86% found once. This receptor was identified in a person between 18 and 60 years old who received the Ad26.COV2.S COVID-19 vaccine or a placebo. This chain links TRBV18 with TRBJ2-3, with D perhaps TRBD1 (5 bases). The sample was peripheral blood, taken in a trial of Ad26.COV2.S vaccine versus placebo. The CDR3 is CASSPTPGQGSTDTQYF. The CDR3, as DNA: TGTGCCAGCTCACCAACCCCTGGGCAGGGTAGCACAGATACGCAGTATTTT.